The sequence of this TCR beta chain was determined in a study of shared clonotypes between healthy human individuals. Looking at the study overall: A couple of female and a few male donors aged 18 to 49 were enrolled. Study outcomes and limitations: Exclusively blood specimens were collected; tissue repertoires likely differ.

The CDR3 is made up of 15 amino acids. Germline lookup yields CDR1 SEHNR and CDR2 FQNEAQ (reference sequence). The V and J ends lost 6 bases and 2 bases respectively, with 14 bases between them. The naive CD8 population came from CD45RO-negative cells selected for CCR7, without terminally differentiated effector memory CD45RA+ cells. The study enrolled healthy HIV-negative adults without recent acute infections or vaccinations as donors. Concerning this clone itself: Antigen unknown.

Only in-frame clones appear in the TCRdb table, and some are missing; sequencing was by immunoSEQ multiplex PCR. The data show about 2.1 million clones, with approximately 94% seen just once and 1.5% to 2% held by the top ten. The TCR originated in a man between 18 and 35 years old in good health. Some clones in this sample may be carry-over from other donors' samples. The chain is built from TRBV7-9 and TRBJ2-1; weak D call: TRBD1 (5 bases). The specimen sequenced was naive CD8+ T cells from PBMCs. The CDR3 nucleotides are TGTGCCAGCAGGCCAAGGACACCCGCCTACAATGAGCAGTTCTTC. Its protein product is CASRPRTPAYNEQFF.